This TCR beta chain was found in a study of T cells in Graves' hyperthyroidism and ophthalmopathy. Study background: Peripheral blood samples were taken at initial diagnosis, prior to any treatment.

This clonotype was observed at least ten times. With duration under 3 months, ophthalmopathy was active: Clinical Activity Score at least 3, NOSPECS at least 4. Uncontrolled infection, other autoimmune disease, pregnancy and lactation each barred patients from inclusion. Clinicians diagnosed patients from clinical symptoms, serum thyroxine and TRAb, thyroid ultrasound and orbital computed tomography. Trimming took 5 bases from V and 2 from J, leaving 9 bases between them. CDR3 length: 13 residues. From germline, CDR1 is SGHVS and CDR2 FQNEAQ. From RNA transcripts, TCR beta CDR3 regions were amplified. TCR CDR3 underwent first-round RT-PCR with the HTBI primer set. TCRdb ran MiXCR on the multiplex PCR reads and lists one entry per CDR3 protein. Found here are 500,000 to 650,000 distinct CDR3 sequences, approximately 14% of them singletons; the top ten hold under 15%.

The sequencing sample was made of blood. The TCR originated in a woman between 45 and 65 years old with Graves' ophthalmopathy. This sequence joins TRBV7-8 and TRBJ1-1; D ambiguous. The CDR3: CASSLQQNTEAFF. CDR3 DNA: TGTGCCAGCAGCCTACAGCAAAACACTGAAGCTTTCTTT.